This T cell receptor (beta chain) was profiled in a study of T-cell reconstitution after alpha-beta-depleted transplantation in children. Study-wide findings and caveats: One year post-transplant, T-cell counts and diversity were largely derived from T cells produced anew. In some patients, recipient T cells and intrathymic progenitors surviving conditioning explained high day-60 diversity. About two months after transplant, alpha-beta T cells reportedly came from several hundred expanded graft clones.

The CDR3 has 13 residues. The germline gives CDR1 SGHVS, CDR2 FQNEAQ. V lost 5 bases and J 3 bases, leaving 11 bases between the germline ends. This sample's TCRbeta library carried unique molecular identifier barcodes. TCRdb fed the PCR reads into MiXCR, producing one record per CDR3 protein. The sample lists 210,000 or so distinct CDR3 sequences; approximately 10% were seen once. Note on this clonotype: No antigen is known for it.

The rearrangement links TRBV7-8 to TRBJ2-7; D is ambiguous. Here the sequenced sample was PBMCs, taken before TCRalphabeta/CD19-depleted stem cell transplant. The receptor comes from a child in the first two years of life with acute myeloid leukemia, due to receive a stem cell transplant. This CDR3 reads CASSQPIGYEQYF. The CDR3 region has the DNA TGTGCCAGCAGCCAACCCATAGGCTACGAGCAGTACTTC.